A selection of T cell receptor beta chains follows, all from one sample in a study of OX40 agonist ivuxolimab in advanced cancers. Generated by immunoSEQ multiplex PCR, the TCRdb table keeps only in-frame clones and is missing some. The table has 40,000 to 55,000 clones, around nine tenths seen once. The sequenced sample was CD4+ or CD8+ T cells sorted from blood, obtained in a trial of the OX40 agonist ivuxolimab. The receptors were gathered from an adult with an advanced solid tumor such as melanoma, head and neck, liver or kidney cancer. Each CDR3 is given with its conserved first and last residue. The D gene is left open where the match is weak. The size field is filled for only some rows; it gives once, few, many or a size class.

J gene | V gene | clone size | D gene | CDR3 protein | CDR3 DNA
TRBJ2-3 | TRBV7-9 | . | . | CASSQPPTDTQYF | TGTGCCAGCAGCCAACCACCCACAGATACGCAGTATTTT
TRBJ2-7 | TRBV2 | . | . | CASSAPYEQYF | TGTGCCAGCAGCGCCCCCTACGAGCAGTACTTC
TRBJ2-3 | TRBV29-1 | . | . | CSVERSTDTQYF | TGCAGCGTTGAACGCAGCACAGATACGCAGTATTTT
TRBJ2-3 | TRBV28 | . | . | CASSQRSSTDTQYF | TGTGCCAGCAGTCAGAGGTCTAGCACAGATACGCAGTATTTT
TRBJ2-2 | TRBV7-9 | . | TRBD2 | CASPAAGGPTGELFF | TGTGCCAGCCCAGCGGCGGGAGGCCCCACCGGGGAGCTGTTTTTT
TRBJ1-2 | TRBV28 | . | . | CASSLGVGDYGYTF | TGTGCCAGCAGTTTGGGGGTGGGGGACTATGGCTACACCTTC
TRBJ2-1 | TRBV27 | . | TRBD2 | CASRPHGAGGSYNEQFF | TGTGCCAGCAGACCCCATGGTGCGGGAGGCTCCTACAATGAGCAGTTCTTC
TRBJ1-3 | TRBV11-2 | few | TRBD1 | CASSARQGRSGNTIYF | TGTGCCAGCAGCGCCCGACAGGGTCGCTCTGGAAACACCATATATTTT
TRBJ2-7 | TRBV29-1 | . | TRBD2 | CSVEGLAGGDYEQYF | TGCAGCGTTGAGGGACTAGCGGGAGGGGACTACGAGCAGTACTTC
TRBJ1-5 | TRBV9 | . | . | CASSPTPINQPQHF | TGTGCCAGCAGCCCCACCCCGATTAATCAGCCCCAGCATTTT
TRBJ2-7 | TRBV18 | . | . | CASSPGGQSSYEQYF | TGTGCCAGCTCACCGGGGGGGCAAAGCTCCTACGAGCAGTACTTC
TRBJ2-7 | TRBV11-2 | once | TRBD1 | CASSLWTGKNEQYF | TGTGCCAGCAGCTTATGGACAGGGAAAAACGAGCAGTACTTC
TRBJ2-3 | TRBV7-6 | . | TRBD2 | CASSLVLAADTQYF | TGTGCCAGCAGCTTAGTTCTAGCGGCAGATACGCAGTATTTT
TRBJ2-5 | TRBV5-1 | . | . | CASSLQQGKETQYF | TGCGCCAGCAGCTTGCAACAGGGAAAAGAGACCCAGTACTTC
TRBJ1-5 | TRBV7-3 | . | . | CASSPRALPRNQPQHF | TGTGCCAGCAGCCCCCGGGCCCTCCCCCGAAATCAGCCCCAGCATTTT
TRBJ1-1 | TRBV10-3 | . | . | CASSQPAGNTEAFF | TGTGCCAGCAGCCAGCCCGCGGGGAACACTGAAGCTTTCTTT
TRBJ1-6 | TRBV5-6 | . | TRBD1 | CASSFWTGRGSPLHF | TGTGCCAGCAGTTTTTGGACAGGTCGGGGTTCACCCCTCCACTTT
TRBJ1-2 | TRBV30 | . | . | CAWSVQGYGYTF | TGTGCCTGGAGTGTACAGGGCTATGGCTACACCTTC
TRBJ2-7 | TRBV10-3 | . | . | CAISESIDPRVEQYF | TGTGCCATCAGTGAGTCGATCGACCCCAGGGTCGAGCAGTACTTC
TRBJ1-1 | TRBV6-6 | once | . | CASSYSLGTPEAFF | TGTGCCAGCAGTTACTCGTTGGGGACCCCTGAAGCTTTCTTT
TRBJ2-1 | TRBV30 | . | . | CAWSLGSGYNEQFF | TGTGCCTGGAGTCTGGGCTCGGGGTACAATGAGCAGTTCTTC
TRBJ1-2 | TRBV6-5 | . | . | CASSYKGTNYGYTF | TGTGCCAGCAGTTACAAGGGAACTAACTATGGCTACACCTTC
TRBJ2-1 | TRBV10-3 | . | . | CAISEEGATNNEQFF | TGTGCCATCAGTGAGGAGGGAGCCACAAACAATGAGCAGTTCTTC
TRBJ1-1 | TRBV6-5 | . | . | CASKGRSFTEAFF | TGTGCCAGCAAGGGACGCAGTTTCACTGAAGCTTTCTTT
TRBJ2-3 | TRBV10-3 | . | TRBD2 | CAIRSGLAGGLHLADTQYF | TGTGCCATCAGAAGCGGACTAGCGGGAGGATTGCATCTAGCAGATACGCAGTATTTT
TRBJ2-1 | TRBV5-1 | . | . | CASSLGGLSSYNEQFF | TGCGCCAGCAGCTTGGGGGGGCTGAGCTCCTACAATGAGCAGTTCTTC
TRBJ2-7 | TRBV19 | . | . | CASSIVGVNYEQYF | TGTGCCAGTAGTATAGTTGGGGTAAACTACGAGCAGTACTTC
TRBJ1-1 | TRBV5-1 | . | TRBD1 | CASRQGPNTEAFF | TGCGCCAGCAGACAGGGGCCGAACACTGAAGCTTTCTTT
TRBJ2-6 | TRBV30 | . | . | CAWRQDSGANVLTF | TGTGCCTGGCGGCAGGACTCTGGGGCCAACGTCCTGACTTTC
TRBJ2-7 | TRBV5-6 | . | TRBD2 | CASSWRTSGSNYEQYF | TGTGCCAGCAGCTGGAGGACTAGCGGGAGTAACTACGAGCAGTACTTC
TRBJ2-7 | TRBV19 | . | . | CASSMVSGYSYEQYF | TGTGCCAGTAGTATGGTCTCAGGGTACTCCTACGAGCAGTACTTC
TRBJ2-4 | TRBV14 | . | . | CASSQNRAKNIQYF | TGTGCCAGCAGCCAGAACAGGGCCAAAAACATTCAGTACTTC
TRBJ1-5 | TRBV19 | few | . | CASRVTGLNQPQHF | TGTGCCAGTAGAGTGACAGGACTCAATCAGCCCCAGCATTTT
TRBJ2-7 | TRBV16 | . | . | CASSQSYAGTGEQYF | TGTGCCAGCAGCCAAAGTTATGCCGGGACGGGGGAGCAGTACTTC
TRBJ1-5 | TRBV30 | once | . | CAWSPGGTNQPQHF | TGTGCCTGGAGTCCCGGGGGGACCAATCAGCCCCAGCATTTT
TRBJ2-1 | TRBV7-8 | . | . | CASSARGSGAVYNEQFF | TGTGCCAGCAGCGCAAGGGGGAGCGGGGCAGTTTACAATGAGCAGTTCTTC
TRBJ2-5 | TRBV18 | once | TRBD2 | CASSPYVAVGRTQETQYF | TGTGCCAGCTCACCTTACGTTGCGGTCGGGAGGACCCAAGAGACCCAGTACTTC
TRBJ2-7 | TRBV14 | . | . | CASSLTRVYEQYF | TGTGCCAGCAGCCTGACTAGGGTCTACGAGCAGTACTTC
TRBJ2-6 | TRBV9 | . | . | CASSVYDSSGANVLTF | TGTGCCAGCAGCGTATACGATAGCTCTGGGGCCAACGTCCTGACTTTC
TRBJ2-3 | TRBV14 | . | . | CASSLLTVDTQYF | TGTGCCAGCAGCCTCCTGACCGTAGATACGCAGTATTTT
TRBJ2-1 | TRBV14 | once | TRBD2 | CASSQGTGTSGRWSYNEQFF | TGTGCCAGCAGCCAAGGGACGGGGACTAGCGGGAGGTGGTCCTACAATGAGCAGTTCTTC
TRBJ1-3 | TRBV6-1 | once | . | CASSEALSSGNTIYF | TGTGCCAGCAGTGAAGCCCTATCCTCTGGAAACACCATATATTTT
TRBJ2-3 | TRBV5-1 | . | TRBD1 | CASSAGQGASDTQYF | TGCGCCAGCAGCGCAGGACAGGGGGCATCAGATACGCAGTATTTT